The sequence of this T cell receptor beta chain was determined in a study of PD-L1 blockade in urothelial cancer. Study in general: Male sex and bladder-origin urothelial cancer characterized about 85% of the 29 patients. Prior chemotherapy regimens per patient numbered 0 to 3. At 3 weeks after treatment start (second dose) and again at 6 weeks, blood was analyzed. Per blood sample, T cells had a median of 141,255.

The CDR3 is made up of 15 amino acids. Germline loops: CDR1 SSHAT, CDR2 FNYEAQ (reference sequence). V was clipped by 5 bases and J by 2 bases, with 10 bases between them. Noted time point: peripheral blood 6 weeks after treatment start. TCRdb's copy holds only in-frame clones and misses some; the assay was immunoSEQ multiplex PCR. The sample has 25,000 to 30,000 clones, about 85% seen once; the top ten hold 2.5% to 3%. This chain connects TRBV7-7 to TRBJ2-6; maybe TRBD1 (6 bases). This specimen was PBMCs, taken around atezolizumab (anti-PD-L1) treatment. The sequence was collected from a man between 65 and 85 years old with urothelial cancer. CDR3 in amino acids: CASSRGSPGANVLTF. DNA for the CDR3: TGTGCCAGCAGCAGGGGGTCTCCTGGGGCCAACGTCCTGACTTTC.